The source of this T cell receptor beta chain is a study of CD8 T cells in Susac syndrome. The CDR3 totals 15 residues. Per the germline V gene, CDR1 is SGHTA and CDR2 is FQGTGA. V was clipped by 2 bases and J by 7 bases; unmatched bases: 10. With random hexamers, about 0.45 to 1 ug RNA was reverse transcribed. Each CDR3 protein gets one entry after TCRdb re-called the immunoSEQ multiplex PCR reads with MiXCR. The sample has about 160,000 distinct CDR3 sequences, about 91% seen once. This chain uses TRBV7-3 with TRBJ2-7, with 8 bases fitting TRBD2. The sequenced material came from CD4+ T cells from PBMCs. The receptor was derived from a human donor in good health. In DNA form, the CDR3 reads TGTGCCAGCAGCTTAGCGGGAGGTCCCTTCGGGGAGCAGTACTTC. Encoded protein: CASSLAGGPFGEQYF.